This passage covers 25 T cell receptor beta chains from one sample sequenced in a study of siplizumab effects on memory and regulatory T cells. Some clones are missing from TCRdb's copy, which holds only in-frame ones; the method was immunoSEQ multiplex PCR. The sample records over 95,000 clones, 80% to 95% being singletons. Sequencing input: non-Treg CD4+ T cells sorted from blood. The receptors were gathered from a human donor in good health.

This clone appeared a single time. This chain uses TRBV19 with TRBJ2-6, with D possibly being TRBD2 (5 bases). The CDR3 sequence is 15 residues long. V was cut by 5 bases and J by 12 bases, with 20 bases left in between. Germline CDR1 is LNHDA and CDR2 is SQIVND (reference sequence). The CDR3 sequence: CASSPRPERVGVLTF. The DNA for the CDR3 is TGTGCCAGTAGTCCAAGACCGGAGAGGGTAGGCGTCCTGACTTTC. Filled out from reference TRBV19 and TRBJ2-6, the complete variable domain reads DGGITQSPKYLFRKEGQNVTLSCEQNLNHDAMYWYRQDPGQGLRLIYYSQIVNDFQKGDIAEGYSVSREKKESFPLTVTSAQKNPTAFYLCASSPRPERVGVLTFGAGSRLTVL.

This rearrangement joins TRBV19 to TRBJ1-5; weak D call: TRBD1 (6 bases). The CDR3 runs 15 residues. Between the trimmed V and J ends, which lost 7 bases and 6 bases, there was a span of 19 bases. Germline lookup yields CDR1 LNHDA and CDR2 SQIVND (reference sequence). CDR3 coding DNA: TGTGCCAGTAATCGGAATGGAGGGGACACTCAGCCCCAGCATTTT. Protein: CASNRNGGDTQPQHF.

The chain recombines TRBV11-1 with TRBJ2-3; 7 bases fit TRBD1. The germline CDR1 and CDR2 sequences are SGHAT and FQDESV (reference sequence). The CDR3 is 14 residues long. J was trimmed by 4 bases and V by 2 bases; bases with no gene match: 3. CDR3 amino acids: CASSLYRGADTQYF. The CDR3 DNA sequence: TGTGCCAGCAGCTTATACAGGGGTGCAGATACGCAGTATTTT. Full variable domain (missing parts from reference TRBV11-1 and TRBJ2-3): EAEVAQSPRYKITEKSQAVAFWCDPISGHATLYWYRQILGQGPELLVQFQDESVVDDSQLPKDRFSAERLKGVDSTLKIQPAELGDSAMYLCASSLYRGADTQYFGPGTRLTVL.

This chain joins TRBV5-4 and TRBJ2-5; 8 nucleotides line up with TRBD2. Germline V CDR1 and CDR2: SGHNT, YYREEE (reference sequence). The CDR3 length is 15 residues. V trimming: 4 bases; J trimming: 0 bases; junction bases outside the gene matches: 5. CDR3 in DNA: TGTGCCAGCAGCAACGGGGGGGTAAACCAAGAGACCCAGTACTTC. It is translated as CASSNGGVNQETQYF.

The rearrangement uses TRBV6-1 and TRBJ2-7, with TRBD2 identical over 10 bases. V was clipped by 3 bases and J by 2 bases; unmatched bases: 7. CDR1 MNHNS and CDR2 SASEGT come from the germline V gene. CDR3 length: 16 residues. CDR3 loop: CASSEGSGGITYEQYF. CDR3 sequence (DNA): TGTGCCAGCAGTGAGGGTAGCGGGGGGATTACCTACGAGCAGTACTTC.

V and J are TRBV13 and TRBJ2-1, with D perhaps TRBD1 or TRBD2 (5 bases each). There are 15 residues in the CDR3. The germline V gene encodes CDR1 PRHDT and CDR2 FYEKMQ (reference sequence). Trimming shortened V by 5 bases and J by 9 bases, and 20 bases separated the two germline ends. CDR3 DNA: TGTGCCAGCAGCCTCCGCTTGGGGGTCAATGGTGAGCAGTTCTTC. Translating it yields CASSLRLGVNGEQFF. The variable domain in full, completed from reference TRBV13 and TRBJ2-1, reads AAGVIQSPRHLIKEKRETATLKCYPIPRHDTVYWYQQGPGQDPQFLISFYEKMQSDKGSIPDRFSAQQFSDYHSELNMSSLELGDSALYFCASSLRLGVNGEQFFGPGTRLTVL.

The chain links TRBV6-1 to TRBJ2-7; 8 nucleotides line up with TRBD2. The J segment lost 2 bases and the V segment lost 1 base, leaving 7 bases of the junction unmatched. This CDR3 has 16 amino acids. CDR1 is MNHNS and CDR2 is SASEGT in the germline V gene. In DNA, the CDR3 is TGTGCCAGCAGTGAAGTCTGGCGGGGGGTTACCTACGAGCAGTACTTC. Translation: CASSEVWRGVTYEQYF.

CDR3 residues: CASSPTSGTGETFF. CDR3 in DNA: TGTGCCAGCAGCCCCACCTCCGGGACAGGGGAAACTTTCTTT. The J gene is TRBJ1-1, the V gene TRBV11-3; 10 bases line up with TRBD1. Germline V gives CDR1 SGHNT, CDR2 YENEEA. The V and J ends lost 5 bases and 12 bases, in that order; junction bases with no gene match: 12. CDR3 length equals 14 residues.

The chain links TRBV11-2 to TRBJ1-2; the D gene is possibly TRBD1 (6 bases). The CDR3 contains 15 residues. Trimming took off 4 bases at V and 4 bases at J, with 16 bases between the two ends. CDR1 SGHAT and CDR2 FQNNGV come from the germline V gene. The CDR3 DNA reads as TGTGCCAGCAGCTCACAGACCAAGGGGGTCTATGGCTACACCTTC. Its translation: CASSSQTKGVYGYTF.

CDR3 coding DNA: TGTGCCAGCACCCTAACGACTCGGTCTGGGGAGGGCGAGCAGTACTTC. Amino acid sequence: CASTLTTRSGEGEQYF. The J gene is TRBJ2-7, the V gene TRBV28; TRBD2 matches at 7 bases. Germline assignment: CDR1 MDHEN and CDR2 SYDVKM. The CDR3 is 16 amino acids. Trimming took 7 bases from V and 6 from J; bases not matched to a gene: 18.

The chain employs TRBV20-1 and TRBJ1-5; the D is unclear. V lost 6 bases, J lost 6 bases, and 3 bases lay in between. The CDR3 is made up of 9 amino acids. Germline CDR1 DFQATT, CDR2 SNEGSKA (reference sequence). CDR3 nucleotides: TGCAGTGCAGGTCAGCCCCAGCATTTT. Translation gives CSAGQPQHF.

The chain has TRBV5-1 and TRBJ1-1, with D hard to call. Trimming left V 0 bases short and J 2 bases short, with 8 bases between. This CDR3 region has 14 residues. Per germline, CDR1 SGHRS and CDR2 YFSETQ. Here the CDR3 DNA reads TGCGCCAGCAGCTTGGGAGGGTTTAACACTGAAGCTTTCTTT. Translating it yields CASSLGGFNTEAFF.

The rearrangement joins TRBV6-1 to TRBJ2-4; 11 positions agree with TRBD1. The CDR3 covers 13 residues. Germline V gene data show CDR1 as MNHNS and CDR2 as SASEGT. Unmatched junction bases numbered 10, after V lost 9 bases and J lost 12 bases. This CDR3 reads CASNRDRGDTQYF. For the CDR3, the DNA is TGTGCCAGTAACCGGGACAGGGGGGACACTCAGTACTTC.

This sequence joins TRBV6-6 and TRBJ1-5; 8 positions agree with TRBD1. The CDR3 is 14 residues long. The germline V gene encodes CDR1 MNHNY and CDR2 SVGAGI (reference sequence). With 6 bases clipped from V and 6 bases from J, the junction kept 7 bases outside the gene matches. CDR3 sequence (DNA): TGTGCCAGCAGCCAAACAGGGGGAGGTCAGCCCCAGCATTTT. This gives the protein CASSQTGGGQPQHF.

J is TRBJ1-1 and V is TRBV5-6, with a weak D call TRBD1 (6 bases). Germline V gene data show CDR1 as SGHDT and CDR2 as YYEEEE. The CDR3 length is 14 residues. Trimming shortened V by 4 bases and J by 2 bases, and 12 bases separated the two germline ends. The CDR3, as DNA: TGTGCCAGCAGCGCGGGGACATTTAACACTGAAGCTTTCTTT. It encodes CASSAGTFNTEAFF. Full variable domain (outside the CDR3, taken from reference TRBV5-6 and TRBJ1-1): DAGVTQSPTHLIKTRGQQVTLRCSPKSGHDTVSWYQQALGQGPQFIFQYYEEEERQRGNFPDRFSGHQFPNYSSELNVNALLLGDSALYLCASSAGTFNTEAFFGQGTRLTVV.

The table lists this clone with a count of one. The J gene is TRBJ1-5, the V gene TRBV6-5; D may be TRBD1 (5 bases). The V gene lost 4 bases and the J gene lost 6 bases, with 19 bases spanning the gap. CDR3 size: 16 residues. Germline V gene lookup returns CDR1 MNHEY and CDR2 SVGAGI. CDR3 protein: CASSSAKRGGAQPQHF. CDR3 nucleotide sequence: TGTGCCAGCAGTTCTGCAAAACGTGGGGGAGCTCAGCCCCAGCATTTT.

The V call is TRBV7-8, the J call TRBJ1-5, with no clear D. Per germline, CDR1 SGHVS and CDR2 FQNEAQ. The CDR3 extends over 15 amino acids. Trimming removed 4 bases from V and 6 bases from J, with 16 bases in between. The CDR3 nucleotides are TGTGCCAGCAGCTCGCAGGTCGGCGCCCTTCAGCCCCAGCATTTT. This encodes CASSSQVGALQPQHF.

The rearrangement joins TRBV5-6 to TRBJ1-3; no definite D call. The CDR3 is 15 residues long. CDR1 SGHDT and CDR2 YYEEEE come from the germline V gene. V was trimmed by 2 bases and J by 8 bases, leaving 17 bases between them. CDR3 amino acids: CASSFSNGGLDTIYF. As DNA, the CDR3 is TGTGCCAGCAGCTTTTCTAACGGCGGACTAGACACCATATATTTT.

V is TRBV7-9 and J is TRBJ1-2, with D possibly being TRBD1 (5 bases). Germline values: CDR1 SEHNR, CDR2 FQNEAQ (reference sequence). V was shortened by 2 bases and J by 6 bases, with 7 bases between the two germline ends. The CDR3 consists of 12 residues. The CDR3 bases are TGTGCCAGCAGCTTAAACAGGAATGGCTACACCTTC. Translated, it gives CASSLNRNGYTF.

V usage is TRBV5-1 and J usage is TRBJ1-2, with a tentative D call TRBD1 (5 bases). The germline V and J ends were trimmed by 0 bases and 4 bases, with 7 bases remaining between them. Per germline, CDR1 SGHRS and CDR2 YFSETQ. This CDR3 spans 13 amino acids. CDR3 nucleotides: TGCGCCAGCAGCTTGGGACAGACCTATGGCTACACCTTC. Encoded protein: CASSLGQTYGYTF.

CDR3 protein: CASSQILGNTEAFF. CDR3 in DNA: TGCGCCAGCAGCCAGATTTTGGGGAACACTGAAGCTTTCTTT. This sequence joins TRBV4-3 and TRBJ1-1; D gene ambiguous. The CDR3 sequence is 14 residues long. Between the trimmed V and J ends, which lost 3 bases and 1 base, there was a span of 9 bases. Germline values: CDR1 LGHNA, CDR2 YSLEER.

The rearrangement uses TRBV7-6 and TRBJ2-2, with D possibly called TRBD1 or TRBD2 (5 bases each). Germline loops: CDR1 SGHVS, CDR2 FNYEAQ. This CDR3 region has 16 residues. Trimming took 1 base from V and 7 from J, leaving 16 bases between them. This chain's CDR3 is CASSLVSRGVSGELFF. The CDR3 nucleotides read TGTGCCAGCAGCTTAGTTTCGAGAGGGGTCAGCGGGGAGCTGTTTTTT.

The CDR3 DNA sequence: TGTGCCAGCAGTGCCCTCGGGCCCCAGCATTTT. As protein: CASSALGPQHF. The J gene is TRBJ1-5, the V gene TRBV28; D ambiguous. V lost 5 bases, J lost 9 bases, and 8 bases lay in between. The CDR3 is 11 residues long. CDR1 MDHEN and CDR2 SYDVKM come from the germline V gene. Complete variable domain (other parts from reference TRBV28 and TRBJ1-5): DVKVTQSSRYLVKRTGEKVFLECVQDMDHENMFWYRQDPGLGLRLIYFSYDVKMKEKGDIPEGYSVSREKKERFSLILESASTNQTSMYLCASSALGPQHFGDGTRLSIL.

The CDR3 DNA sequence: TGTGCCAGCAGCCCGGACAGCAATCAGCCCCAGCATTTT. Protein: CASSPDSNQPQHF. This sequence joins TRBV7-3 and TRBJ1-5; D remains ambiguous. V was cut by 5 bases and J by 1 base, with 6 bases left in between. Germline V gives CDR1 SGHTA, CDR2 FQGTGA. This CDR3 is 13 amino acids long.

V gene TRBV29-1 combines with J gene TRBJ1-2, with D maybe TRBD1 (6 bases). Trimming removed 2 bases at V and 2 bases at J, with 12 bases between. CDR3 length: 14 residues. CDR1 is SQVTM, CDR2 ANQGSEA, per germline. This CDR3 is CSVETRGPNYGYTF. CDR3 nucleotide sequence: TGCAGCGTTGAAACTCGGGGGCCCAACTATGGCTACACCTTC.